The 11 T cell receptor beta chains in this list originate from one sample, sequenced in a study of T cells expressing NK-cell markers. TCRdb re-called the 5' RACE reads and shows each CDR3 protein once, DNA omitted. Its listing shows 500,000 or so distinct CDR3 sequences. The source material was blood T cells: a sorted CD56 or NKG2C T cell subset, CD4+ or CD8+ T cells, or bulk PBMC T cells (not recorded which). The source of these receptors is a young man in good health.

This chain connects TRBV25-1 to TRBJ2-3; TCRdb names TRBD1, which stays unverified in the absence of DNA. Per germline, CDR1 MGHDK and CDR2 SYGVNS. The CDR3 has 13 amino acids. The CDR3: CASSGTGGNTQYF.

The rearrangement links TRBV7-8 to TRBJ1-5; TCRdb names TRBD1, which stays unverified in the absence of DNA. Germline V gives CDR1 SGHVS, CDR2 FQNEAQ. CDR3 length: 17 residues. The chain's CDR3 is CASSPGAFENSNQPQHF. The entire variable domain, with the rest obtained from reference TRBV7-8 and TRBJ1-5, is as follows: GAGVSQSPRYKVAKRGQDVALRCDPISGHVSLFWYQQALGQGPEFLTYFQNEAQLDKSGLPSDRFFAERPEGSVSTLKIQRTQQEDSAVYLCASSPGAFENSNQPQHFGDGTRLSIL.

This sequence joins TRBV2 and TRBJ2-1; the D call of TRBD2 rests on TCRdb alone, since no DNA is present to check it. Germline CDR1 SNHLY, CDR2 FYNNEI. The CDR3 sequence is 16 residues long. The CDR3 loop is CASNAGSGSIYNEQFF.

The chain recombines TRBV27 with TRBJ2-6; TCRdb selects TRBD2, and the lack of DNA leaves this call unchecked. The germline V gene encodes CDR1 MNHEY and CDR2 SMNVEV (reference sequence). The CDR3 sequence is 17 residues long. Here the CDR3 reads CASRLAGAVSGANVLTF.

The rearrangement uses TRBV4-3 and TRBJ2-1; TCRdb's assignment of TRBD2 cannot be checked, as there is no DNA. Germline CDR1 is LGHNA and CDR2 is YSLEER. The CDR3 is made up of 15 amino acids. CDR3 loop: CASSQAGLSYNEQFF.

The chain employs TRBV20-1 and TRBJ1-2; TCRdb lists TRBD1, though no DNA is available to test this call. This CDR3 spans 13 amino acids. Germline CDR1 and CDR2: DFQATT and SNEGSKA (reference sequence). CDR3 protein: CSAKGQGANGYTF.

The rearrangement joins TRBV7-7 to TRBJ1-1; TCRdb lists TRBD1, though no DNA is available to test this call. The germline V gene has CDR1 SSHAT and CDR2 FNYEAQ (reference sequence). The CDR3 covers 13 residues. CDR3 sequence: CASSLKQGSEAFF.

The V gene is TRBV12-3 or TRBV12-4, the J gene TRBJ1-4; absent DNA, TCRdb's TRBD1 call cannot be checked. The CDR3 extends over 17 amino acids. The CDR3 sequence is CASSFGLSPASNEKLFF.

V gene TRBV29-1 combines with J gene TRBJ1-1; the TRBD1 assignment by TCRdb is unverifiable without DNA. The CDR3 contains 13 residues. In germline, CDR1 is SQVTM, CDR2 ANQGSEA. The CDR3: CSVGLRGNTEAFF. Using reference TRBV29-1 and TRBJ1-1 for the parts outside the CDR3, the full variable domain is SAVISQKPSRDICQRGTSLTIQCQVDSQVTMMFWYRQQPGQSLTLIATANQGSEATYESGFVIDKFPISRPNLTFSTLTVSNMSPEDSSIYLCSVGLRGNTEAFFGQGTRLTVV.

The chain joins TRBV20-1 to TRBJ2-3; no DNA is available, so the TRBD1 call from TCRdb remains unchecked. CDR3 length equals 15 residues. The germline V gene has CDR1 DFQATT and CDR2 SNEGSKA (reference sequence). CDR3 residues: CSARALGAGTDTQYF.

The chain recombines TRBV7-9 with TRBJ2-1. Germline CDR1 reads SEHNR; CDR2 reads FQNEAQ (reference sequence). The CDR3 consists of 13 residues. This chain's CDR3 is CASSSAPGNEQFF.